Below, 15 T cell receptor beta chains from the same sample are listed, as sequenced in a study of early T cells in non-severe SARS-CoV-2 infection. TCRdb fed the 5' RACE reads into MiXCR, producing one record per CDR3 protein. The table lists 55,000 to 70,000 distinct CDR3 sequences, 5.6% of them singletons. Sample: whole blood. All receptors come from an adult who was a healthcare worker with PCR-confirmed SARS-CoV-2 infection or an uninfected control (not recorded which).

This sequence joins TRBV24-1 and TRBJ2-3; D perhaps matches TRBD1 (5 bases). Germline CDR1 is KGHDR and CDR2 is SFDVKD. V was shortened by 4 bases and J by 4 bases, with 17 bases between the two germline ends. This CDR3 spans 16 amino acids. CDR3 nucleotides: TGTGCCACCAGTGACCCTCAAGGCCTAGGGGCAGATACGCAGTATTTT. Translating it yields CATSDPQGLGADTQYF.

This clonotype came up many times. The chain has TRBV13 and TRBJ2-6; D perhaps matches TRBD2 (5 bases). The CDR3 has 18 amino acids. The V gene lost 5 bases and the J gene lost 0 bases, with 17 bases spanning the gap. Germline V lookup: CDR1 PRHDT, CDR2 FYEKMQ (reference sequence). For the CDR3, the DNA is TGTGCCAGCAGCCCACTTGGGCCCGAGGGCTCTGGGGCCAACGTCCTGACTTTC. Amino acids: CASSPLGPEGSGANVLTF.

This clonotype was seen a handful of times. J is TRBJ1-2 and V is TRBV3-1; the D is unclear. V was pared by 1 base and J by 4 bases, with 10 bases between. CDR1 and CDR2 (germline): LGHDT, YNNKEL (reference sequence). The CDR3 spans 14 residues. The chain's CDR3 is CASSQARSLYGYTF. CDR3 DNA sequence: TGTGCCAGCAGCCAAGCCAGGAGTCTCTATGGCTACACCTTC. Looking up the rest from reference TRBV3-1 and TRBJ1-2 gives the full variable domain: DTAVSQTPKYLVTQMGNDKSIKCEQNLGHDTMYWYKQDSKKFLKIMFSYNNKELIINETVPNRFSPKSPDKAHLNLHINSLELGDSAVYFCASSQARSLYGYTFGSGTRLTVV.

This clonotype was detected only a few times. CDR3 sequence reads: CATQRLNTGYNEQFF. CDR3 bases: TGTGCCACCCAGAGGTTGAACACTGGCTACAATGAGCAGTTCTTC. This chain connects TRBV6-1 to TRBJ2-1; D not certain. This CDR3 is 15 amino acids long. Trimming took off 10 bases at V and 3 bases at J, with 19 bases between the two ends. Germline loops: CDR1 MNHNS, CDR2 SASEGT.

This clonotype was counted at least ten times. The V call is TRBV7-2, the J call TRBJ1-2, with 8 bases that match TRBD1. Germline CDR1 and CDR2: SGHTA and FQGNSA. The CDR3 covers 20 residues. V dropped 5 bases and J dropped 4; count of bases not matched to a gene: 24. CDR3 sequence (DNA): TGTGCCAGCAGCGGAGGGGGACAGGCCCAAGGAGGCGCCCCTCTCTATGGCTACACCTTC. Protein product: CASSGGGQAQGGAPLYGYTF.

This clonotype has at least ten counts. The rearrangement uses TRBV6-4 and TRBJ1-1, with 7 positions matching TRBD1. This CDR3 is 13 amino acids long. V gave up 5 bases and J gave up 11 bases; unmatched junction bases: 11. The V gene's germline CDR1 is MRHNA and CDR2 SNTAGT. CDR3 residues: CASSLSEGAQAFF. The CDR3 nucleotides read TGTGCCAGCAGTCTCTCTGAGGGGGCGCAGGCTTTCTTT.

The V gene is TRBV12-3 or TRBV12-4, the J gene TRBJ2-1; D gene unclear. V was pared by 7 bases and J by 1 base, with 11 bases between. The CDR3 is 14 residues long. This chain's CDR3 is CASTRPDSYNEQFF. In DNA, the CDR3 is TGTGCCAGCACTCGCCCCGATTCCTACAATGAGCAGTTCTTC.

This clonotype was detected only a few times. The J gene is TRBJ2-5, the V gene TRBV20-1; D is tentatively TRBD1 or TRBD2 (5 bases each). The germline V gene has CDR1 DFQATT and CDR2 SNEGSKA (reference sequence). This CDR3 region has 11 residues. The CDR3 DNA is TGCAGCTCAGAGGGGCAAGAGACCCAGTACTTC. It is translated as CSSEGQETQYF.

This clonotype was detected only a few times. The rearrangement links TRBV20-1 to TRBJ2-5; D is ambiguous. V was pared by 3 bases and J by 5 bases, with 13 bases between. CDR1 DFQATT and CDR2 SNEGSKA come from the germline V gene (reference sequence). The CDR3 spans 13 residues. The chain's CDR3 is CSASLSRRETQYF. DNA for the CDR3: TGCAGTGCTAGCCTCAGTCGGCGGGAGACCCAGTACTTC.

This clonotype has only a few counts. V and J are TRBV7-2 and TRBJ1-1; D perhaps matches TRBD1 (5 bases). Germline lookup yields CDR1 SGHTA and CDR2 FQGNSA. The CDR3 contains 13 residues. Trimming removed 6 bases from V and 4 bases from J, with 12 bases in between. The CDR3 nucleotides read TGTGCCAGCAGTCCAGGGTTCGGCACTGAAGCTTTCTTT. Translation gives CASSPGFGTEAFF.

The rearrangement uses TRBV29-1 and TRBJ2-7; D might be TRBD1 or TRBD2, each matching 5 bases. The V end was cut by 2 bases, the J end by 0 bases, with 14 bases between. The germline CDR1 and CDR2 sequences are SQVTM and ANQGSEA. The CDR3 spans 15 residues. The CDR3 loop is CSVELRDGRSYEQYF. Here the CDR3 DNA reads TGCAGCGTTGAACTCCGGGACGGGCGCTCCTACGAGCAGTACTTC.

This clonotype was recorded at least ten times. The chain is built from TRBV10-3 and TRBJ2-3; TRBD2 is a possible D gene (5 bases). Trimming left V 5 bases short and J 2 bases short, with 23 bases between. The CDR3 has 18 amino acids. The germline V gene has CDR1 ENHRY and CDR2 SYGVKD. The CDR3 loop is CAISKMGSGGSSTDTQYF. CDR3 sequence (DNA): TGTGCCATCAGTAAAATGGGGTCCGGTGGGAGTTCCACAGATACGCAGTATTTT.

This chain connects TRBV10-3 to TRBJ1-6; D is ambiguous. CDR1 is ENHRY, CDR2 SYGVKD, per germline. The CDR3 contains 14 residues. Trimming shortened V by 10 bases and J by 0 bases, and 10 bases separated the two germline ends. CDR3 sequence reads: CATRESSYNSPLHF. CDR3 DNA: TGTGCCACGCGGGAGAGCTCCTATAATTCACCCCTCCACTTT.

This clonotype was seen at least ten times. V and J are TRBV30 and TRBJ1-1; D may be TRBD1 (6 bases). Germline loops: CDR1 GTSNPN, CDR2 SVGIG (reference sequence). Trimming removed 5 bases from V and 7 bases from J, with 14 bases in between. There are 12 residues in the CDR3. The CDR3 nucleotides read TGTGCCTGGGGTAGGGGGTCTGGTGAAGCTTTCTTT. Translating gives CAWGRGSGEAFF.

This clonotype was counted ten times or more. The V and J genes are TRBV7-2 and TRBJ1-3, with D hard to call. CDR1 SGHTA and CDR2 FQGNSA come from the germline V gene. The CDR3 spans 15 residues. V lost 1 base and J 4 bases, leaving 11 bases between the germline ends. The CDR3 loop reads CASSLDVIYGNTIYF. Here the CDR3 DNA reads TGTGCCAGCAGCTTAGATGTGATTTACGGAAACACCATATATTTT.